This TCR beta chain was retrieved from a study of T cell repertoires in ileal Crohn's disease. Some clones are missing from TCRdb's copy, which holds only in-frame ones; the method was immunoSEQ multiplex PCR. The table has about 16,000 clones, approximately 94% seen once. This CDR3 comprises 15 residues. Germline CDR1 is SGHNT and CDR2 is YYREEE (reference sequence). The V end was cut by 5 bases, the J end by 6 bases, with 18 bases between. V is TRBV5-4 and J is TRBJ1-5; D perhaps matches TRBD1 (6 bases). This TCR came from an adult with Crohn's disease. Material for sequencing was ileal tissue. Here the CDR3 reads CASSSTVQGGQPQHF. The DNA for the CDR3 is TGTGCCAGCAGTAGTACGGTACAGGGTGGTCAGCCCCAGCATTTT.